The T cell receptor (beta chain) under discussion was sequenced for a study of technical replicates of blood from a few donors. The CDR3 loop spans 13 amino acids. The germline V gene has CDR1 MNHNS and CDR2 SASEGT. Sequencing was performed with immunoSEQ multiplex PCR; in TCRdb, only in-frame clones are kept and a portion is missing. Seen here are around 83,000 clones, nearly 95% observed once, and the top ten hold over 0.25%. J is TRBJ1-1 and V is TRBV6-1; a possible D gene is TRBD1 (6 bases). This receptor was taken from a human donor in good health. The sequenced sample was T cells isolated from PBMCs. The CDR3 reads CVARGGEDTEAFF. The CDR3 DNA reads TGTGTTGCGAGGGGGGGGGAAGACACTGAAGCTTTCTTT.